These 14 T cell receptor beta chains were all obtained from the same sample, sequenced in a study of blood T cell repertoires in COVID-19. TCRdb's copy holds only in-frame clones and misses some; the assay was immunoSEQ multiplex PCR. This table has some 400,000 clones, roughly 86% appearing once. The material sequenced was PBMCs or T cells enriched from blood (not recorded which). These receptors all stem from a man under 40 who had recovered from COVID-19.

The chain joins TRBV5-1 to TRBJ2-1; no clear D. The germline CDR1 and CDR2 sequences are SGHRS and YFSETQ. V was cut by 1 base and J by 6 bases, with 5 bases left in between. The CDR3 has 12 residues. The CDR3: CASSLQINEQFF. CDR3 sequence (DNA): TGCGCCAGCAGCTTGCAGATCAATGAGCAGTTCTTC.

In this sample, this clone turned up once. CDR3: CASSVQSSYNEQFF. The CDR3 nucleotides are TGTGCCAGCAGTGTACAGAGCTCCTACAATGAGCAGTTCTTC. The chain combines TRBV2 with TRBJ2-1; D is uncertain. CDR3 length: 14 residues. V was pared by 4 bases and J by 0 bases, with 7 bases between. The germline V gene encodes CDR1 SNHLY and CDR2 FYNNEI.

On this clone: Possible read error: a much larger clone is one base away. V gene TRBV2 combines with J gene TRBJ1-1; the D gene is possibly TRBD1 (6 bases). Trimming cost V 5 bases and J 0 bases, with 7 bases left between them. Germline lookup yields CDR1 SNHLY and CDR2 FYNNEI. The CDR3 runs to 13 residues. The CDR3 DNA reads TGTGCCAGCAGTCGACAGGTGAACACTGAAGCTTTCTTT. Protein product: CASSRQVNTEAFF.

V usage is TRBV5-4 and J usage is TRBJ2-7; 13 bases are shared with TRBD2. The germline V gene encodes CDR1 SGHNT and CDR2 YYREEE (reference sequence). The V gene end was trimmed by 3 bases and the J gene end by 0 bases; junction bases not matched to a gene: 6. This CDR3 region has 17 residues. CDR3 nucleotide sequence: TGTGCCAGCAGCTCCGGGACTAGCGGGGCGATCTCCTACGAGCAGTACTTC. Its protein product is CASSSGTSGAISYEQYF.

This chain links TRBV6-5 with TRBJ1-1; maybe TRBD1 (5 bases). CDR1 and CDR2 (germline): MNHEY, SVGAGI. V dropped 6 bases and J dropped 2 bases, with 13 bases sitting between them. The CDR3 sequence is 14 residues long. The CDR3 sequence: CASRLGGFNTEAFF. Written as DNA, the CDR3 is TGTGCCAGCAGGCTCGGGGGGTTTAACACTGAAGCTTTCTTT.

Only a few counts were recorded for this clone. The chain couples TRBV5-5 to TRBJ1-5, with D possibly matching TRBD1 (5 bases). Trimming took off 3 bases at V and 4 bases at J, with 11 bases between the two ends. This CDR3 spans 14 amino acids. Germline-derived CDR1 and CDR2 are SGHKS and YYEKEE (reference sequence). CDR3 nucleotides: TGTGCCAGCAGCTGGGGCCTCCCAAATCAGCCCCAGCATTTT. Translated: CASSWGLPNQPQHF.

Remarks on this clone: Germline and junction disagree at one end, which may indicate a read error. The V call is TRBV18, the J call TRBJ1-5, with D possibly matching TRBD1 (5 bases). Germline V gene lookup returns CDR1 KGHSH and CDR2 LQKENI. This CDR3 contains 9 residues. The CDR3 protein is CASSPEQGF. The DNA for the CDR3 is TGTGCCAGCTCACCCGAGCAGGGTTTC.

The genes are TRBV4-1 and TRBJ1-3; TRBD1 is a possible D gene (6 bases). CDR1 and CDR2 from the germline V gene are MGHRA and YSYEKL. The V gene lost 4 bases and the J gene lost 0 bases, with 13 bases spanning the gap. The CDR3 spans 16 residues. CDR3 in DNA: TGCGCCAGCAGCCTAGGGCAGGGGTCCTCTGGAAACACCATATATTTT. It yields the protein CASSLGQGSSGNTIYF.

V and J are TRBV7-2 and TRBJ1-4, with D perhaps matching TRBD1 (6 bases). The germline gives CDR1 SGHTA, CDR2 FQGNSA. This CDR3 spans 14 amino acids. The V gene lost 3 bases and the J gene lost 8 bases, with 13 bases spanning the gap. The CDR3 region has the DNA TGTGCCAGCAGCTTGGCACAGGGCAGAGAAAAACTGTTTTTT. It yields the protein CASSLAQGREKLFF.

V gene TRBV30 combines with J gene TRBJ1-4, with D hard to call. The CDR3 covers 11 residues. Between the trimmed V and J ends, which lost 2 bases and 7 bases, there was a span of 5 bases. Germline assignment: CDR1 GTSNPN and CDR2 SVGIG (reference sequence). This CDR3 reads CAWSRVEKLFF. As DNA, the CDR3 is TGTGCCTGGAGTCGAGTTGAAAAACTGTTTTTT.

The rearrangement uses TRBV30 and TRBJ1-1; no firm D call. The CDR3 has 14 residues. Looked up from germline, CDR1 is GTSNPN and CDR2 is SVGIG (reference sequence). The V end lost 0 bases, the J end lost 1 base, and 9 bases lay between the germline ends. CDR3 amino acids: CAWSVLNGNTEAFF. The DNA of the CDR3 is TGTGCCTGGAGTGTACTCAACGGGAACACTGAAGCTTTCTTT.

In its sample, this clone was seen once. The chain has TRBV25-1 and TRBJ1-1, with D maybe TRBD1 (5 bases). Germline loops: CDR1 MGHDK, CDR2 SYGVNS. The CDR3 runs 14 residues. With 5 bases removed from V and 0 bases from J, the gap between germline ends came to 10 bases. The CDR3: CASSWQGMNTEAFF. CDR3 sequence (DNA): TGTGCCAGCAGTTGGCAGGGCATGAACACTGAAGCTTTCTTT.

The chain combines TRBV7-6 with TRBJ2-1; D remains ambiguous. Germline V gene lookup returns CDR1 SGHVS and CDR2 FNYEAQ. The CDR3 totals 11 residues. Trimming left V 5 bases short and J 4 bases short, with 3 bases between. CDR3 bases: TGTGCCAGCAGCGCGTACAATGAGCAGTTCTTC. Its translation: CASSAYNEQFF.

The chain links TRBV9 to TRBJ2-1; tentatively, D is TRBD2 (5 bases). The CDR3 runs 13 residues. Trimming removed 4 bases at V and 9 bases at J, with 14 bases between. CDR1 and CDR2 (germline): SGDLS, YYNGEE. The CDR3 coding sequence is TGTGCCAGCAGCATCCATCTACGGGGTGAGCAGTTCTTC. Protein: CASSIHLRGEQFF.